A selection of T cell receptor beta chains follows, all from one sample in a study of vaccination effects on CD4 cells after COVID-19. Method: immunoSEQ multiplex PCR; TCRdb's copy keeps in-frame clones and lacks some. Here the sample spans about 60,000 clones, roughly 76% being singletons. No antigen has been assigned to these receptors. This specimen was CD4+ T cells from PBMCs cultured with HCoV-229E spike peptides, taken before COVID-19 vaccination. The receptors derive from a human donor who received a COVID-19 vaccine. The CDR3 runs from the conserved cysteine through the conserved F or W. D genes are given only for firm matches. For some rows the clone size is stated as once, few or many, or as a class when expanded; others skip it.

J gene | V gene | D gene | clone size | CDR3 DNA | CDR3 protein
TRBJ1-1 | TRBV7-3 | NA | NA | TGTGCCAGCAGCCCTTACAAGAACACTGAAGCTTTCTTT | CASSPYKNTEAFF
TRBJ2-2 | TRBV2 | TRBD2 | NA | TGTGCCAGCAGTGCCCTCGGGACTAGAAGCACCGGGGAGCTGTTTTTT | CASSALGTRSTGELFF
TRBJ1-6 | TRBV7-9 | TRBD1 | few | TGTGCCAGCAGCACCAGAGACAGGGTGGATTCACCCCTCCACTTT | CASSTRDRVDSPLHF
TRBJ2-5 | TRBV7-7 | TRBD1 | NA | TGTGCCAGCAGCTTGGGACAGGGTTCGTTGGAGACCCAGTACTTC | CASSLGQGSLETQYF
TRBJ2-3 | TRBV3-1/TRBV3-2 | TRBD2 | NA | TGTGCCAGCAGCCCTCAACGGGGCCGGGGGGGACGCACAGATACGCAGTATTTT | CASSPQRGRGGRTDTQYF
TRBJ2-5 | TRBV3-1/TRBV3-2 | NA | NA | TGTGCCAGCAGGCAGATCCCGGACAGAAGAGAAGAAGAGACCCAGTACTTC | CASRQIPDRREEETQYF
TRBJ2-5 | TRBV7-9 | TRBD1 | NA | TGTGCCAGCAGCTCTAGACAGGGGCAACAGTGGGGGACCCAGTACTTC | CASSSRQGQQWGTQYF
TRBJ1-1 | TRBV2 | NA | NA | TGTGCCAGCAGTGACCGGACAGAAAACACTGAAGCTTTCTTT | CASSDRTENTEAFF
TRBJ1-2 | TRBV3-1/TRBV3-2 | TRBD1 | NA | TGTGCCAGCAGCCAAGGCCGACGGGACAGTTCGTCTGGCTACACCTTC | CASSQGRRDSSSGYTF
TRBJ2-3 | TRBV19 | NA | once | TGTGCCAGTGAAGCCCGGATGGGGACAGATACGCAGTATTTT | CASEARMGTDTQYF
TRBJ2-5 | TRBV7-8 | NA | NA | TGTGCCAGCAGCTTAGTAGGCTGGGTACAAGAGACCCAGTACTTC | CASSLVGWVQETQYF
TRBJ2-1 | TRBV7-3 | TRBD2 | NA | TGTGCCAGCAGCTTAACGGGGACTAGCTCCTACAATGAGCAGTTCTTC | CASSLTGTSSYNEQFF
TRBJ2-3 | TRBV5-1 | NA | once | TGCGCCAGCAGCTTCGGAAGGGGGTCGGGGACAGATACGCAGTATTTT | CASSFGRGSGTDTQYF
TRBJ2-5 | TRBV3-1/TRBV3-2 | TRBD1 | once | TGTGCCAGCAGTCTTAACCGGGACAGGGGGTTGGAGACCCAGTACTTC | CASSLNRDRGLETQYF
TRBJ1-1 | TRBV10-2 | TRBD1 | NA | TGCGCCAGCAGGCAAACAGGGGGCGGTGAAGCTTTCTTT | CASRQTGGGEAFF
TRBJ1-6 | TRBV11-2 | NA | few | TGTGCCAGCAGCTTAGCTGGGGGAGATAATTCACCCCTCCACTTT | CASSLAGGDNSPLHF
TRBJ1-1 | TRBV5-1 | TRBD1 | NA | TGCGCCAGCAGCCTTATGACAGGGGGCGACACTGAAGCTTTCTTT | CASSLMTGGDTEAFF
TRBJ2-6 | TRBV5-1 | NA | NA | TGCGCCAGCAGCTTGGTTGGGGGATCTGGGGCCAACGTCCTGACTTTC | CASSLVGGSGANVLTF
TRBJ2-5 | TRBV20-1 | NA | NA | TGCAGTGCTAGTTTGACGGGCCAAGAGACCCAGTACTTC | CSASLTGQETQYF
TRBJ2-1 | TRBV24-1 | NA | NA | TGTGCCACCAGTGATCGTCCTGGTAGCGCGGACTACAATGAGCAGTTCTTC | CATSDRPGSADYNEQFF
TRBJ1-2 | TRBV6-5 | NA | NA | TGTGCCAGCCGGTCCCTGGCTAACTATGGCTACACCTTC | CASRSLANYGYTF
TRBJ1-6 | TRBV5-1 | NA | NA | TGCGCCAGCAGCTTGGATAAGGGCCAGGGTCTCCTCCACTTT | CASSLDKGQGLLHF
TRBJ2-3 | TRBV6-6 | TRBD2 | NA | TGTGCCAGCAGCCTGTCGACTAGCGGGGGAGGGGATACGCAGTATTTT | CASSLSTSGGGDTQYF
TRBJ1-6 | TRBV19 | NA | NA | TGTGCCAGTAGTATTAGTTCACCCCTCCACTTT | CASSISSPLHF